This T cell receptor (beta chain) derives from a study of identifying expanded T cells in peripheral blood. Study-level findings and limits: Across healthy donors, higher total template counts meant significantly greater approximately two-week count variance.

Of note for this clone: Its antigen remains unknown.

The V gene's germline CDR1 is SGHTA and CDR2 FQGNSA. The V segment lost 1 base and the J segment 4 bases; nucleotides outside the gene matches: 4. This CDR3 has 16 residues. Repertoires were generated with immunoSEQ multiplex PCR, while TCRdb's copy carries only in-frame clones and drops some. The repertoire includes nearly 60,000 clones, around nine tenths of them detected once, and roughly 3.5% sits in the top ten. Material for sequencing was blood. This rearrangement joins TRBV7-2 to TRBJ2-3; 11 positions agree with TRBD2. The origin of this receptor is a person aged 18 to 75 in good health. The CDR3 region has the DNA TGTGCCAGCAGCTTAGATAGCGGGAGGGCCCCAGATACGCAGTATTTT. It is translated as CASSLDSGRAPDTQYF.